This TCR beta chain was observed in a study of follicular helper T cells after annual influenza vaccination (dated by TCRdb to between 2016 and 2019). For context, the study as a whole: After each seasonal influenza vaccination, blood was collected on days 0, 7 and 28. To look at recall of cTfh clones, some subjects were tracked through successive annual vaccinations covering the 2013-2014, 2014-2015 and 2015-2016 seasons. One week after vaccination, a second recruited cohort of 12 subjects (Table S1) displayed a similar ICOS+CD38+ cTfh response. Six subjects had multi-year samples: four covered two vaccination seasons and two covered three seasons. Samples from 2013-2014 were cryopreserved, whereas samples from about 2015 were processed immediately after collection.

The CDR3, cysteine through phenylalanine, is 15 amino acids long. Only the CDR3 part of the read is kept: 45 bases, read in frame from the first base. V is trimmed back by 5 bases and J by 3 bases, and the junction contains 10 bases that no gene match accounts for. Based on the germline V gene, the CDR1 and CDR2 sequences are SNHLY and FYNNEI. This clone was seen more than once but under ten times. This receptor's antigen is unknown. Qualities for individual bases were not recorded, and no much larger clone is one base off. This specimen's time point label, interpreted: 2015-2016 season, pre-vaccination. Adults received seasonal inactivated influenza vaccine (Fluvarix), and TCRB sequencing tracked sorted blood CD4 subsets before and after vaccination. To be eligible, subjects had to live in the community and must not have received influenza vaccine in the previous 6 months. Reasons for exclusion included contraindications to influenza vaccine, substance abuse, HIV/AIDS, active malignancy, immunomodulatory medication, and active illness such as respiratory infection. Between roughly 35 and 100 mL of blood was sampled per time point. Circulating Tfh were defined as non-naive CD4+CXCR5+PD-1+ cells and sorted into ICOS+CD38+ and ICOS-CD38- fractions. PBMC were isolated using Ficoll-Paque PLUS or SepMate separation. Before DNA extraction, cell subsets were sorted from PBMC on a BD FACS Aria.

General study outcomes and caveats: Productive TCRB sequences were recovered from only about 8.5-22% of analyzed cells, so rare clonotypes could not be sampled. With successive annual vaccinations, a recurrent oligoclonal ICOS+CD38+ cTfh response was recalled, and this response contained tetramer and AIM influenza-specific clonotypes. Day 7 ICOS+CD38+ clones were most often found later in ICOS-CD38- cTfh, suggesting that subset may serve as a memory reservoir. ICOS+CD38+ cTfh clonality correlated with the frequency of that population, and its change correlated with the change in circulating plasmablast frequency.

Libraries came from the immunoSEQ multiplex PCR assay. Adaptive Biotechnologies handled the TCRB amplification, library preparation, sequencing and preliminary bioinformatics at Survey level resolution. For TCRB sequencing, genomic DNA from the sorted cTfh populations was amplified by multiplex PCR. In the source study's methods: Clonality was computed in R as 1 minus normalized Shannon entropy; the Gini index was calculated with the R package ineq. The overlap score was defined as the summed counts of shared sequences divided by the total counts of all sequences in both compared samples. Shared-clonotype significance used Fisher's exact test assuming a theoretical repertoire of 10^7 TCRB sequences. The source is immuneACCESS, and TCRdb retained only in-frame sequences with V and J called. Part of the clones is not carried over; for the studies checked, unresolved V genes explain less than half of this, and the remainder is unexplained. V and J calls plus clone size are reproduced from that table; the DNA served to infer D and trimming. The sample includes about 5,000 clones, with almost 85% observed a single time. Jointly, the top ten make up more than 1% of the sample.

This TCR came from an adult who received the influenza vaccine. Sequenced here: CXCR5+ CD38- circulating T follicular helper cells from blood, sampled on the day of influenza vaccination. What the cell subset or site label conveys for this sample: circulating Tfh, non-naive CD4+CXCR5+PD-1+ (ICOS+CD38+ or ICOS-CD38-). This chain is built from TRBV2 and TRBJ2-7; 7 middle bases align to TRBD1. DNA sequence: TGTGCCAGCAGTCCACCGGGACAGAGTTTCTACGAGCAGTACTTC. It is translated as CASSPPGQSFYEQYF.